This T cell receptor (beta chain) came from a study of shared clonotypes between healthy human individuals. The method was immunoSEQ multiplex PCR; TCRdb's version includes in-frame clones alone and lacks a portion of them. The sample holds 2.3 million or so clones, 80% to 95% seen once. Germline CDR1 and CDR2: SQVTM and ANQGSEA. There are 11 residues in the CDR3. V lost 7 bases and J lost 6, with 12 bases in between. Sequenced input: naive CD4+ T cells from PBMCs. Subset specified: CD45RA+ positively selected. The rearrangement joins TRBV29-1 to TRBJ1-1; D is uncertain. The clonotype was recovered from a man in his late teens or twenties in good health. Some clones in this sample may be carry-over from other donors' samples. For the CDR3, the DNA is TGCAGCGCGACCCCGGGCGCTGAAGCTTTCTTT. Its protein product is CSATPGAEAFF.